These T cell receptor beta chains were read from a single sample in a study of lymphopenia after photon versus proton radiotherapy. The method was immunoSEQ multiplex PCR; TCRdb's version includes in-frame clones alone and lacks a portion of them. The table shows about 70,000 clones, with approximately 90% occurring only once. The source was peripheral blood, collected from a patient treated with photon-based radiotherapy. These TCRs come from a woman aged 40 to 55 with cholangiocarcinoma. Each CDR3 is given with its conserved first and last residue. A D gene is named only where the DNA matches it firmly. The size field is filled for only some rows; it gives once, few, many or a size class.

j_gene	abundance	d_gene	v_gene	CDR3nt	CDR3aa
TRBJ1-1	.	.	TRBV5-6	TGTGCCAGCAGCTTAAGGAGCACTGAAGCTTTCTTT	CASSLRSTEAFF
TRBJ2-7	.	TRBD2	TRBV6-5	TGTGCCAGCAGTCCCTGGGGGGGGAAGGGGCAGTACTTC	CASSPWGGKGQYF
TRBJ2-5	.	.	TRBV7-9	TGTGCCAGCAGCTCCGGGGGAGTGCAAGAGACCCAGTACTTC	CASSSGGVQETQYF
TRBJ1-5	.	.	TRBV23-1	TGCGCCAGCAGTCAAGGATTCAATCAGCCCCAGCATTTT	CASSQGFNQPQHF
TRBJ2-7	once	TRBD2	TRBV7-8	TGTGCCAGCAGCTCTCTAGCGGGGGGCTCCTCCTACGAGCAGTACTTC	CASSSLAGGSSYEQYF
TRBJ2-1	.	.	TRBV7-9	TGTGCCAGCAGCTTATCCGGGAGTAGCTCCTACAATGAGCAGTTCTTC	CASSLSGSSSYNEQFF
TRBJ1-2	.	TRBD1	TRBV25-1	TGTGCCAGCAGTGACGACAGGGTCTATGGCTACACCTTC	CASSDDRVYGYTF
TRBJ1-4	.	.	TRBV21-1	TGTGCCAGCATAGGACAGGGGATAGAGGATGGTGAAAAACTGTTTTTT	CASIGQGIEDGEKLFF
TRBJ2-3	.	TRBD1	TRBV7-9	TGTGCCAGCAGCCCGGACAGGGCAGGGGCAGATACGCAGTATTTT	CASSPDRAGADTQYF
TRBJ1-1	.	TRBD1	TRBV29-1	TGCAGCACCCTACAGGGGGCGAACACTGAAGCTTTCTTT	CSTLQGANTEAFF
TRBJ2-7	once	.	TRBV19	TGTGCCAGTAGTTCAGCCTACGAGCAGTACTTC	CASSSAYEQYF
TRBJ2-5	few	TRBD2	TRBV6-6	TGTGCCAGCAGTTCCGCAGCCGGGACTACCGAGACCCAGTACTTC	CASSSAAGTTETQYF
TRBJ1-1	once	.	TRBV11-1	TGTGCCAGCAGCTTAGAGGGCAGCCATTACGGGGCTGAAGCTTTCTTT	CASSLEGSHYGAEAFF
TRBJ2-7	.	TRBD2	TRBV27	TGTGCCAGCAGTTCCTTGGGTAGCGGGCTTTACGAGCAGTACTTC	CASSSLGSGLYEQYF
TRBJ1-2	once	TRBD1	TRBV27	TGTGCCAGCAGTTTATCCTTGACAGGGGTTTATGGCTACACCTTC	CASSLSLTGVYGYTF
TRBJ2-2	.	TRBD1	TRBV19	TGTGCCAGTACCGACAGGGGGAACACCGGGGAGCTGTTTTTT	CASTDRGNTGELFF
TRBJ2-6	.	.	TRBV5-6	TGTGCCACCCAAGTCGGGGCCAACGTCCTGACTTTC	CATQVGANVLTF
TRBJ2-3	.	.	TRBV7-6	TGTGCCAGCAGCCTGAGCACAGATACGCAGTATTTT	CASSLSTDTQYF
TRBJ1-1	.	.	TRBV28	TGTGCCAGCAGTGTATCCACCCCGGGGAACACTGAAGCTTTCTTT	CASSVSTPGNTEAFF
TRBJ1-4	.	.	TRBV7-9	TGTGCCAGCAGCTCTCCGGGACACCCTAATGAAAAACTGTTTTTT	CASSSPGHPNEKLFF